This entry is about one T cell receptor beta chain. The antigen is unknown. This specimen belongs to a study of cytomegalovirus exposure and HLA in healthy donors. Study results and caveats: In vitro, three CMV-associated chains proved specific for CMV antigens. TCR association rates varied by HLA locus in a later analysis, with DRB1 highest and HLA-C lowest. The study listed approximately 160 cytomegalovirus-associated TCR beta chains. Reportedly, TCR beta sequences accurately predicted HLA-A and HLA-B alleles in most subjects.

V shed 3 bases, J shed 4 bases, and the junction held 7 bases outside the gene matches. There are 15 residues in the CDR3. Germline CDR1 reads SGDLS; CDR2 reads YYNGEE. Both 60 Vbeta primers and 13 Jbeta primers went into the PCR. TCRdb keeps only in-frame clones here, not all; method: immunoSEQ multiplex PCR. Of about 120,000 clones listed, 60% to 85% are singletons. The receptor's source is a man between 25 and 39 years old in good health and CMV-seronegative. The chain joins TRBV9 to TRBJ2-1; 7 bases line up with TRBD2. The source material was PBMCs. CDR3 DNA sequence: TGTGCCAGCAGCGCTCGACTAGCACTTTACAATGAGCAGTTCTTC. As protein: CASSARLALYNEQFF.